The clone carrying this T cell receptor beta chain was seen repeatedly, ten times or more. The data were obtained in a study of T cells in Graves' hyperthyroidism and ophthalmopathy. RNA transcripts provided the source from which TCR beta CDR3 regions were amplified. Researchers ran a first-round RT-PCR on the TCR CDR3 using the HTBI primer set. Via MiXCR, TCRdb re-called the multiplex PCR reads, giving one row per CDR3 protein. The repertoire consists of roughly 290,000 distinct CDR3 sequences, with 15% to 20% occurring once and the leading ten covering around 55%. The CDR3 is made up of 18 amino acids. CDR1 MDHEN and CDR2 SYDVKM come from the germline V gene. Losses at the gene ends were 3 bases for V and 0 bases for J; bases not matched to a gene: 7.

The gene calls are TRBV28 and TRBJ2-7; 14 positions match TRBD2. Sequenced input: blood. The receptor was isolated from a woman aged 55-75 years with Graves' ophthalmopathy. The CDR3 region has the DNA TGTGCCAGCAGTTTGTCAGGACTAGCGGGAGGCCCCTCCTACGAGCAGTACTTC. Residues: CASSLSGLAGGPSYEQYF.